This is a list of T cell receptor beta chains from one sample in a study of CD8+ T cells in alopecia areata. TCRdb keeps only in-frame clones here, not all; method: immunoSEQ multiplex PCR. The table has under 200,000 clones, roughly 60% seen once. The input for sequencing was CD4+ T cells sorted from blood, taken at week 24, from a patient treated with tofacitinib. The receptors come from a human donor with alopecia areata. The CDR3 runs from the conserved cysteine through the conserved F or W. Fields, in order: J gene, V gene, D gene, clone size, CDR3 DNA, CDR3 protein. The D gene is left open where the match is weak. Clone size is stated in some rows and not others, as once, few, many or a class when expanded.

TRBJ2-7 | TRBV5-1 | NA | once | TGCGCCAGCAGCTTGGGAGGGGGACTTTACGAGCAGTACTTC | CASSLGGGLYEQYF
TRBJ1-2 | TRBV6-1 | NA | NA | TGTGCCAGCAGTTCAGACACCTATGGCTACACCTTC | CASSSDTYGYTF
TRBJ1-2 | TRBV7-2 | NA | NA | TGTGCCAGCAGCCTCCAGACTGCTACCTATGGCTACACCTTC | CASSLQTATYGYTF
TRBJ1-2 | TRBV5-4 | NA | few | TGTGCCAGCAGCTTCGTAAGGGGCATCTATGGCTACACCTTC | CASSFVRGIYGYTF
TRBJ2-2 | TRBV6-5 | TRBD1 | NA | TGTGCCAGCAGTTTGACTGGACAGGGGACCGGGGAGCTGTTTTTT | CASSLTGQGTGELFF
TRBJ1-2 | TRBV20-1 | NA | few | TGCAGTGCCCCAGTCCCCGGGACACACACCTTC | CSAPVPGTHTF
TRBJ1-5 | TRBV23-1 | NA | NA | TGCGCCAGCAGTCCCCAGGACAGTGTACAGCCCCAGCATTTT | CASSPQDSVQPQHF
TRBJ2-1 | TRBV2 | TRBD2 | NA | TGTGCCAGCATACGCGGGGGGACTTTCAGTGAGCAGTTCTTC | CASIRGGTFSEQFF
TRBJ1-6 | TRBV7-9 | TRBD1 | NA | TGTGCCAGCAGCTCCGGGACAGGGGGGAGTTCACCCCTCCACTTT | CASSSGTGGSSPLHF
TRBJ1-1 | TRBV27 | NA | NA | TGTGCCAGCAGTGCCCAGGGAGGTGAAGCTTTCTTT | CASSAQGGEAFF
TRBJ1-3 | TRBV30 | NA | NA | TGTGCCTGGAGGATGGGCAACGGAAACACCATATATTTT | CAWRMGNGNTIYF
TRBJ1-3 | TRBV30 | NA | few | TGTGCCTGGAGTGTACAAAGGCTCAGGGAACAAGGAAACACCATATATTTT | CAWSVQRLREQGNTIYF
TRBJ2-1 | TRBV19 | NA | NA | TGTGCCAGTGCCCGCCAGGGGAGCTCCTACAATGAGCAGTTCTTC | CASARQGSSYNEQFF
TRBJ1-2 | TRBV29-1 | NA | NA | TGCACCGATCGGGGGCTGGACTATGGCTACACCTTC | CTDRGLDYGYTF
TRBJ2-7 | TRBV4-1 | TRBD1 | NA | TGCGCCAGCAGCCAGTTACGCCAGGGGGCGGGCTACGAGCAGTACTTC | CASSQLRQGAGYEQYF
TRBJ1-5 | TRBV7-9 | NA | NA | TGTGCCAGCAGCCAAGACGGGGGTCAGCCCCAGCATTTT | CASSQDGGQPQHF
TRBJ2-2 | TRBV2 | NA | NA | TGTGCCAGCAGTCCTAGCTCCCGGAACACCGGGGAGCTGTTTTTT | CASSPSSRNTGELFF
TRBJ1-1 | TRBV6-5 | NA | NA | TGTGCCAGCAGTTACCCGATCTCCGGACGGAACACTGAAGCTTTCTTT | CASSYPISGRNTEAFF
TRBJ1-1 | TRBV2 | NA | NA | TGTGCCAGCACCCTGGACGGGAACACTGAAGCTTTCTTT | CASTLDGNTEAFF
TRBJ1-1 | TRBV7-2 | NA | once | TGTGCCAGCAGCCGGAGGGGCAGGGCCCCCGAAGCTTTCTTT | CASSRRGRAPEAFF
TRBJ2-7 | TRBV5-1 | NA | NA | TGCGCCAGCAGGCAGAACTACGAGCAGTACTTC | CASRQNYEQYF
TRBJ1-2 | TRBV5-6 | TRBD1 | NA | TGTGCCAGCAGCTTCACGACAGGGGCGGTGTACCTCAACTATGGCTACACCTTC | CASSFTTGAVYLNYGYTF
TRBJ2-1 | TRBV30 | TRBD2 | NA | TGTGCCTGGAGCAAAGGACTAGCGGGGGGAAATGAGCAGTTCTTC | CAWSKGLAGGNEQFF
TRBJ2-5 | TRBV25-1 | NA | NA | TGTGCCAGCAGTGAGAGACAGCTCCAAGAGACCCAGTACTTC | CASSERQLQETQYF
TRBJ2-4 | TRBV29-1 | TRBD2 | NA | TGCAGCGTTGGCCCTAGCGGGGGGGCCTTGAACATTCAGTACTTC | CSVGPSGGALNIQYF
TRBJ2-5 | TRBV27 | NA | NA | TGTGCCAGCAGTTTACCTGCCGGGACCCAGTACTTC | CASSLPAGTQYF
TRBJ2-1 | TRBV2 | TRBD2 | NA | TGTGCCAGCAGTGAATGGACTAGTGGTAATGAGCAGTTCTTC | CASSEWTSGNEQFF
TRBJ1-1 | TRBV29-1 | NA | NA | TGCAGCGCAAGAGGACACACGAACACTGAAGCTTTCTTT | CSARGHTNTEAFF
TRBJ2-1 | TRBV25-1 | NA | NA | TGTGCCAGCAGCGACGCCCCAGGGGACAATGAGCAGTTCTTC | CASSDAPGDNEQFF
TRBJ1-1 | TRBV29-1 | NA | NA | TGCAGCGTCGTATTGGCTCGGGGGAACACTGAAGCTTTCTTT | CSVVLARGNTEAFF
TRBJ1-4 | TRBV2 | NA | NA | TGTGCCAGCGAGCTGCGGGGGGGCGGAGGTGAAAAACTGTTTTTT | CASELRGGGGEKLFF
TRBJ1-6 | TRBV27 | TRBD1 | NA | TGTGCCAGCAGTTTACGGGACAGGGCCAATTCACCCCTCCACTTT | CASSLRDRANSPLHF
TRBJ2-7 | TRBV29-1 | TRBD2 | NA | TGCAGCGTTGTCGGTGGGAGGGTTGAAAACGAGCAGTACTTC | CSVVGGRVENEQYF
TRBJ2-3 | TRBV14 | NA | NA | TGTGCCAGCAGCCAATCATGGGGGAACGCAGATACGCAGTATTTT | CASSQSWGNADTQYF
TRBJ2-5 | TRBV23-1 | TRBD2 | NA | TGCGCCAGCAGTCAGTCTAGCGGGGGGGCCCAAGAGACCCAGTACTTC | CASSQSSGGAQETQYF
TRBJ2-7 | TRBV7-2 | NA | NA | TGTGCCAGCAGCTTAAGGTCACGGACAGCGACCTACGAGCAGTACTTC | CASSLRSRTATYEQYF
TRBJ2-3 | TRBV30 | NA | NA | TGTGCCTGGAGTTTGGGGTCTACGCAGTATTTT | CAWSLGSTQYF
TRBJ2-3 | TRBV12-5 | TRBD2 | few | TGTGCTAATAGCGGGGGGATCCCAGATACGCAGTATTTT | CANSGGIPDTQYF
TRBJ2-2 | TRBV5-1 | NA | NA | TGCGCCAGCAGCGCGACACCGGGAGAGAACACCGGGGAGCTGTTTTTT | CASSATPGENTGELFF
TRBJ2-3 | TRBV10-3 | NA | few | TGTGCCATCAGTGAGTCGCCTGAACGGGGAAACACAGATACGCAGTATTTT | CAISESPERGNTDTQYF
TRBJ1-4 | TRBV5-6 | NA | NA | TGTGCCAGCAGCTTGGTTCTTTCGGGGCGCGAAAAACTGTTTTTT | CASSLVLSGREKLFF
TRBJ2-2 | TRBV7-8 | NA | few | TGTGCCAGCAGCTCTACAGGGACCGGGGAGCTGTTTTTT | CASSSTGTGELFF
TRBJ1-3 | TRBV5-1 | NA | once | TGCGCCAGCAGCTTGACGGACCATGGAAACACCATATATTTT | CASSLTDHGNTIYF
TRBJ1-5 | TRBV6-1 | TRBD1 | NA | TGTGCCAGCAGCCCCGGGACAGGGAATCAGCCCCAGCATTTT | CASSPGTGNQPQHF
TRBJ2-3 | TRBV2 | NA | few | TGTGCCAGCAGTGAAGGGAGCAACCTGAGCACAGATACGCAGTATTTT | CASSEGSNLSTDTQYF
TRBJ2-7 | TRBV7-9 | NA | NA | TGTGCCAGCAGCTTAGGGGGGAATGGCGAGCAGTACTTC | CASSLGGNGEQYF
TRBJ2-5 | TRBV5-6 | NA | NA | TGTGCCAGCATCCGACAGGATAAAGAGACCCAGTACTTC | CASIRQDKETQYF
TRBJ2-2 | TRBV4-1 | NA | NA | TGCGCCAGCAGCCCCCCGGCAGGGTTGACCGGGGAGCTGTTTTTT | CASSPPAGLTGELFF
TRBJ2-7 | TRBV29-1 | TRBD1 | NA | TGCAGCGTTGCCCACGGCGACAGGGGGGTTTACGAGCAGTACTTC | CSVAHGDRGVYEQYF
TRBJ1-1 | TRBV30 | NA | few | TGTGCCTGGAGTGTTCCAGGGCTGAACACTGAAGCTTTCTTT | CAWSVPGLNTEAFF
TRBJ1-6 | TRBV5-6 | NA | once | TGTGCCAGCAGCCTCCGGATAGGGGATTCACCCCTCCACTTT | CASSLRIGDSPLHF